This T cell receptor (beta chain) was identified in a study of CD8 T cells in Susac syndrome. The RNA, roughly 0.45 to 1 ug, was put through reverse transcription using random hexamers. TCRdb recomputed calls from the immunoSEQ multiplex PCR reads with MiXCR, one row per CDR3 protein. The repertoire holds approximately 70,000 distinct CDR3 sequences, with over 95% as singletons. CDR3 length: 11 amino acids. Germline V CDR1 and CDR2: DFQATT, SNEGSKA (reference sequence). Deletions cut 7 bases from V and 2 bases from J, with 7 bases between. The sample consisted of CD4+ T cells from PBMCs. The chain employs TRBV20-1 and TRBJ2-3; D possibly corresponds to TRBD2 (6 bases). The TCR was taken from a human donor with multiple sclerosis. The CDR3 coding sequence is TGCAGTGGCGGGATCACAGATACGCAGTATTTT. Translated, it gives CSGGITDTQYF.